The 18 T cell receptor beta chains presented below share a single source sample, sequenced in a study of blood T cells in healthy people across ages. The second PCR ran about 6 to 12 cycles with a sample-barcoded 5' primer and J-beta primers. TCRdb called the 5' RACE reads again in MiXCR, with one record for every CDR3 protein. Among about 1.4 million distinct CDR3 sequences listed, roughly 59% were seen once. Sequencing was carried out using blood. The source is a man aged 18 to 29 in good health.

The chain has TRBV9 and TRBJ1-2, with a possible D match to TRBD1 (5 bases). The CDR3 contains 12 residues. Germline values: CDR1 SGDLS, CDR2 YYNGEE. Deletions cut 4 bases from V and 7 bases from J, with 11 bases between. The DNA for the CDR3 is TGTGCCAGCAGCACCGGACACCGTGGCTACACCTTC. The encoded protein is CASSTGHRGYTF.

The chain combines TRBV13 with TRBJ2-3; D may be TRBD2 (6 bases). Trimming removed 8 bases at V and 7 bases at J, with 16 bases between. This CDR3 has 13 residues. Germline CDR1 reads PRHDT; CDR2 reads FYEKMQ (reference sequence). CDR3 nucleotide sequence: TGTGCCAGCGGCCCCCGGGACTCCAATACGCAGTATTTT. Its translation: CASGPRDSNTQYF.

This clonotype has a handful of counts. The chain employs TRBV29-1 and TRBJ2-5; tentatively, D is TRBD1 (6 bases). Germline loops: CDR1 SQVTM, CDR2 ANQGSEA. Trimming shortened V by 8 bases and J by 6 bases, and 19 bases separated the two germline ends. The CDR3 is 13 amino acids. In DNA form, the CDR3 reads TGCAGCCTCCTCGGTCCCCAGGGGCAGACCCAGTACTTC. The encoded protein is CSLLGPQGQTQYF.

The chain uses TRBV7-2 and TRBJ2-1; TRBD2 aligns across 13 bases. J gave up 5 bases and V 2 bases, and 3 bases lay outside the gene matches. This CDR3 has 16 residues. Germline V gene sequence: CDR1 SGHTA, CDR2 FQGNSA. CDR3 region: CASSLTGTSGNNEQFF. DNA for the CDR3: TGTGCCAGCAGCTTAACCGGGACTAGCGGGAACAATGAGCAGTTCTTC.

This clonotype was picked up one time. This chain links TRBV20-1 with TRBJ1-2; D call uncertain. V was shortened by 6 bases and J by 8 bases, with 19 bases between the two germline ends. There are 13 residues in the CDR3. CDR1 is DFQATT, CDR2 SNEGSKA, per germline (reference sequence). CDR3 sequence: CSADQIGGFGYTF. CDR3 DNA sequence: TGCAGTGCAGACCAAATCGGAGGGTTCGGCTACACCTTC.

This clonotype was observed a handful of times. The gene calls are TRBV7-2 and TRBJ1-4; no reliable D call. Germline V CDR1 and CDR2: SGHTA, FQGNSA. This CDR3 is built from 14 residues. Trimming took off 8 bases at V and 5 bases at J, with 15 bases between the two ends. DNA for the CDR3: TGTGCCAGCGCCGAGCCGGTCCTGAATGAAAAACTGTTTTTT. It encodes CASAEPVLNEKLFF.

The rearrangement joins TRBV20-1 to TRBJ1-5; D unclear. The V end lost 0 bases, the J end lost 3 bases, and 15 bases lay between the germline ends. Germline V CDR1 and CDR2: DFQATT, SNEGSKA (reference sequence). The CDR3 has 16 amino acids. The CDR3, as DNA: TGCAGTGCTAGAGATAGCGCTGAGCAGGCCAATCAGCCCCAGCATTTT. This encodes CSARDSAEQANQPQHF.

The genes are TRBV6-1 and TRBJ2-7, with 7 nucleotides matching TRBD2. This CDR3 is built from 15 residues. V lost 2 bases to trimming and J lost 1 base; unmatched junction nucleotides: 5. Germline V CDR1 and CDR2: MNHNS, SASEGT. DNA for the CDR3: TGTGCCAGCAGTGAATCTCTAGCGGTTTCCTACGAGCAGTACTTC. It yields the protein CASSESLAVSYEQYF.

The chain employs TRBV5-1 and TRBJ2-5, with 9 nucleotides matching TRBD2. The trim removed 3 bases at V and 11 bases at J, leaving 14 bases unmatched. CDR3 size: 15 residues. The V gene's germline CDR1 is SGHRS and CDR2 YFSETQ. CDR3 nucleotides: TGCGCCAGCAGCTCCCTAGCGGGGCGAGGGAATGAGCAGTACTTC. Translation: CASSSLAGRGNEQYF.

The chain is built from TRBV12-3 or TRBV12-4 and TRBJ2-7; 7 nucleotides match TRBD1. The junction had 10 bases not matched to a gene; V was cut back by 5 bases and J by 3 bases. The CDR3 loop spans 15 amino acids. The CDR3, as DNA: TGTGCCAGCAGTCCCCCGGGGACAGATCTCTACGAGCAGTACTTC. Amino acids: CASSPPGTDLYEQYF.

This clonotype was counted between two and nine times. This chain joins TRBV5-8 and TRBJ1-2; D gene ambiguous. CDR3 size: 16 residues. The V gene's germline CDR1 is SGHTS and CDR2 YDEGEE. V lost 4 bases and J lost 5, with 21 bases in between. DNA of the CDR3: TGTGCCAGCAGCAATCCGGGGATCGCTTACCTTTATGGCTACACCTTC. Protein: CASSNPGIAYLYGYTF. Supplemented by reference TRBV5-8 and TRBJ1-2, the full variable domain reads EAGVTQSPTHLIKTRGQQATLRCSPISGHTSVYWYQQALGLGLQFLLWYDEGEERNRGNFPPRFSGRQFPNYSSELNVNALELEDSALYLCASSNPGIAYLYGYTFGSGTRLTVV.

This chain uses TRBV25-1 with TRBJ1-1; D gene uncertain. V lost 5 bases and J 2 bases, leaving 9 bases between the germline ends. The germline CDR1 and CDR2 sequences are MGHDK and SYGVNS. This CDR3 spans 13 amino acids. The CDR3 loop reads CASSPPANTEAFF. CDR3 in DNA: TGTGCCAGCAGTCCCCCGGCAAACACTGAAGCTTTCTTT.

This clonotype has only a few counts. This chain uses TRBV12-3 or TRBV12-4 with TRBJ2-5, with a tentative D call TRBD2 (7 bases). The J call is in doubt because the DNA end fits TRBJ2-7 better. The CDR3 spans 17 residues. CDR3 sequence (DNA): TGTGCCAGCAGTTTGGGGGCTGGGGGACTACCTACCTACGAGCAGTACTTC. As protein: CASSLGAGGLPTYEQYF.

The J gene is TRBJ2-5, the V gene TRBV12-3 or TRBV12-4; TRBD1 or TRBD2 may be the D gene (5 bases each). This CDR3 comprises 13 residues. Trimming cost V 6 bases and J 3 bases, with 11 bases left between them. The CDR3 here is CASRTAAEETQYF. The CDR3 DNA reads TGTGCCAGCAGGACAGCGGCTGAAGAGACCCAGTACTTC.

The gene calls are TRBV5-1 and TRBJ1-3, with 7 nucleotides matching TRBD1. The trim removed 2 bases at V and 3 bases at J, leaving 8 bases unmatched. Germline CDR1 SGHRS, CDR2 YFSETQ. There are 16 residues in the CDR3. DNA for the CDR3: TGCGCCAGCAGCTTCGGGACAGCCGGTAATGGAAACACCATATATTTT. Translating it yields CASSFGTAGNGNTIYF. The full variable domain, with the rest looked up from reference TRBV5-1 and TRBJ1-3, is KAGVTQTPRYLIKTRGQQVTLSCSPISGHRSVSWYQQTPGQGLQFLFEYFSETQRNKGNFPGRFSGRQFSNSRSEMNVSTLELGDSALYLCASSFGTAGNGNTIYFGEGSWLTVV.

In its sample, this clonotype was seen many times. CDR3 bases: TGTGCCAGCTCACCACCCGACAGCTACGAGCAGTACTTC. Its translation is CASSPPDSYEQYF. The chain combines TRBV18 with TRBJ2-7; weak D call: TRBD1 (5 bases). V was clipped by 0 bases and J by 3 bases, with 6 bases between them. Germline CDR1 and CDR2: KGHSH and LQKENI. The CDR3 runs to 13 residues. The entire variable domain, with the rest obtained from reference TRBV18 and TRBJ2-7, is as follows: NAGVMQNPRHLVRRRGQEARLRCSPMKGHSHVYWYRQLPEEGLKFMVYLQKENIIDESGMPKERFSAEFPKEGPSILRIQQVVRGDSAAYFCASSPPDSYEQYFGPGTRLTVT.

The chain uses TRBV6-5 and TRBJ2-3; D possibly matches TRBD1 or TRBD2 (5 bases each). The CDR3 consists of 13 residues. Germline values: CDR1 MNHEY, CDR2 SVGAGI. The chain's CDR3 is CAARDPTADTQYF. The CDR3 DNA reads TGTGCTGCCCGGGATCCGACAGCAGATACGCAGTATTTT.

The genes are TRBV3-1 and TRBJ2-5, with D uncertain. Trimming stripped 4 bases from V and 0 bases from J, with 9 bases between. Looked up from germline, CDR1 is LGHDT and CDR2 is YNNKEL (reference sequence). The CDR3 runs 14 residues. Here the CDR3 reads CASSPWPYQETQYF. For the CDR3, the DNA is TGTGCCAGCAGCCCATGGCCTTACCAAGAGACCCAGTACTTC.